This is a list of T cell receptor beta chains from one sample in a study of blood T cell repertoires in COVID-19. Profiled with immunoSEQ multiplex PCR; TCRdb holds only in-frame clones, not every one. The data contain roughly 46,000 clones, approximately 85% of them seen just once; the ten biggest clones take up around 16%. The sample taken for sequencing was peripheral blood. The source is a human donor in a cohort sampled during active COVID-19. The donor label of this sample is uncertain. The CDR3 runs from the conserved cysteine through the conserved F or W. A D gene is named only where the DNA matches it firmly. The size field is filled for only some rows; it gives once, few, many or a size class.

D gene	V gene	clone size	J gene	CDR3 DNA	CDR3 protein
.	TRBV2	.	TRBJ2-3	TGTGCCAGCAGTGAGTCCGCGGCTACGCAGTATTTT	CASSESAATQYF
.	TRBV7-9	once	TRBJ1-4	TGTGCCAGCAGCTTCCGTTGGGAGAATGAAAAACTGTTTTTT	CASSFRWENEKLFF
.	TRBV11-2	medium-sized	TRBJ1-1	TGTGCCAGCAGCTTAGGTACGCAGGGCAGAGAAGCTTTCTTT	CASSLGTQGREAFF
.	TRBV28	.	TRBJ1-6	TGTGCCAGCAGTTCACCGGGACAACCAAATTCACCCCTCCACTTT	CASSSPGQPNSPLHF
.	TRBV6-1	.	TRBJ1-1	TGTGCCAGCAGTGAATCAAGGGGTTGGCAATCGGCTTTCTTT	CASSESRGWQSAFF
TRBD1	TRBV7-9	.	TRBJ1-5	TGTGCCAGCAGCCCGTCGGGGGACAGTCCTCTCAAGCCCCAGCATTTT	CASSPSGDSPLKPQHF
.	TRBV7-3	.	TRBJ2-5	TGTGCCAGCAGCTCCCGGTTCTTACAAGAGACCCAGTACTTC	CASSSRFLQETQYF
TRBD2	TRBV6-5	few	TRBJ2-1	TGTGCCAGCAGACCGTTGCGGGGGGGCAACAATGAGCAGTTCTTC	CASRPLRGGNNEQFF
.	TRBV5-1	once	TRBJ2-3	TGCGCCAGCAGCCCACTAAGCACAGATACGCAGTATTTT	CASSPLSTDTQYF
TRBD2	TRBV5-1	.	TRBJ2-7	TGCGCCAGCAGCTTGACCAGGACTAGCGGGGTATACGAGCAGTACTTC	CASSLTRTSGVYEQYF
.	TRBV10-3	.	TRBJ1-2	TGTGCCATCAGTGAGTCGGGAGGGAACTATGGCTACACCTTC	CAISESGGNYGYTF
.	TRBV12-3/TRBV12-4	.	TRBJ1-2	TGTGCCAGCCAGATGAGGGGAGGCTATGGCTACACCTTC	CASQMRGGYGYTF
.	TRBV5-1	.	TRBJ2-5	TGCGCCAGCAGCTTGTTTGGGGGGGCCTGGGAGACCCAGTACTTC	CASSLFGGAWETQYF
TRBD1	TRBV7-2	.	TRBJ1-2	TGTGCCAGCAGCTTAATCGGGGTCCCGGGACAGGCGACCTATGGCTACACCTTC	CASSLIGVPGQATYGYTF
.	TRBV3-1/TRBV3-2	.	TRBJ2-3	TGTGCCACCCGCCGGGCAGATACGCAGTATTTT	CATRRADTQYF
TRBD1	TRBV3-1/TRBV3-2	.	TRBJ2-7	TGTGCCAGCAGCCAACCGGGACAGGGGGTTTACGAGCAGTACTTC	CASSQPGQGVYEQYF
.	TRBV30	.	TRBJ1-2	TGTGCCTGGAGTGTAAACCCCACAGGATCCTATGGCTACACCTTC	CAWSVNPTGSYGYTF
.	TRBV19	once	TRBJ2-5	TGTGCCAGTATCGAATCCCGAGGCGGGGGCCCGGAGACCCAGTACTTC	CASIESRGGGPETQYF
TRBD1	TRBV2	.	TRBJ2-3	TGTGCCAGCAGCCTCCTCACAGGGGGCACAGATACGCAGTATTTT	CASSLLTGGTDTQYF
TRBD2	TRBV28	.	TRBJ2-1	TGTGCCAGCAGCGTATTAGCGGGGGGGCTGTATGAGCAGTTCTTC	CASSVLAGGLYEQFF
.	TRBV6-5	.	TRBJ1-2	TGTGCCAGCAGCCGGGACACCAGGGACTACGGCTACACCTTC	CASSRDTRDYGYTF
.	TRBV28	.	TRBJ2-7	TGTGCCAGCAGCAGGGGGGCGGACCTCTACGAGCAGTACTTC	CASSRGADLYEQYF
TRBD1	TRBV5-1	.	TRBJ2-7	TGCGCCAGCAGCTTGGGTCAGGGGGCCTTGTCCTACGAGCAGTACTTC	CASSLGQGALSYEQYF
TRBD1	TRBV5-1	.	TRBJ1-5	TGCGCCAGCAGCCTACGGGACAGGGGGCCTAATCGGACTAGCAATCAGCCCCAGCATTTT	CASSLRDRGPNRTSNQPQHF
.	TRBV28	.	TRBJ2-1	TGTGCCAGCAGTTTGGGTGGGACAACTAACAATGAGCAGTTCTTC	CASSLGGTTNNEQFF
TRBD1	TRBV6-2/TRBV6-3	.	TRBJ2-7	TGTGCCAGCAGTTCGGACAGGGGTGGCTACGAGCAGTACTTC	CASSSDRGGYEQYF
TRBD1	TRBV28	.	TRBJ1-2	TGTGCCAGCAGTTTACACGGACAGGGGGCAGGAAGTGGCTACACCTTC	CASSLHGQGAGSGYTF
TRBD2	TRBV4-3	.	TRBJ2-5	TGCGCCAGCAGCCAAGAGCGGGGGGGCCAAGAGACCCAGTACTTC	CASSQERGGQETQYF
TRBD2	TRBV5-6	.	TRBJ2-1	TGTGCCAGCAGCACGACTAGCGGGGGTTTTTGGAATGAGCAGTTCTTC	CASSTTSGGFWNEQFF
.	TRBV5-1	.	TRBJ2-5	TGCGCCAGCAGGGCGGGACCGAGAACACTACAAGAGACCCAGTACTTC	CASRAGPRTLQETQYF
.	TRBV5-4	medium-sized	TRBJ2-5	TGTGCCAGCAGCTTGTTGAGTAGCGAGACCCAGTACTTC	CASSLLSSETQYF
TRBD1	TRBV19	.	TRBJ1-5	TGTGCCAGTAGTATAGATCACGGACAGGGCGCCCAGCCCCAGCATTTT	CASSIDHGQGAQPQHF
.	TRBV28	.	TRBJ1-2	TGTGCCAGCATTCCCTCGCGGGGCCAAAGACGCTATGGCTACACCTTC	CASIPSRGQRRYGYTF
TRBD2	TRBV18	.	TRBJ2-3	TGTGCCAGCTCACCACGCCAGCGGGGGATTACAGATACGCAGTATTTT	CASSPRQRGITDTQYF
.	TRBV4-3	.	TRBJ1-5	TGCGCCAGCAGCCAAGAGTACGGGAATCAGCCCCAGCATTTT	CASSQEYGNQPQHF
.	TRBV6-5	.	TRBJ1-5	TGTGCCAGCATCCAAGGGGGGGCAGGGCAGCCCCAGCATTTT	CASIQGGAGQPQHF
TRBD1	TRBV5-1	.	TRBJ2-7	TGCGCCAGCAGCTTGGGACAAGGGGGCGCGAACGAGCAGTACTTC	CASSLGQGGANEQYF